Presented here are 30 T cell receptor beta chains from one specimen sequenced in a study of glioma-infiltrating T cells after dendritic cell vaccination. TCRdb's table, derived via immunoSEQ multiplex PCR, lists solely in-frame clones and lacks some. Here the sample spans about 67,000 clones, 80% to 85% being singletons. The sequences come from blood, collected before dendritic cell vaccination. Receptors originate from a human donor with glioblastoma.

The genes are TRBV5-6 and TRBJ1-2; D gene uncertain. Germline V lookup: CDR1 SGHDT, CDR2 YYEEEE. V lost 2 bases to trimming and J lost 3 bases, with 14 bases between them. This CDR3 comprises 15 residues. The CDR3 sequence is CASSFGNSGHYGYTF. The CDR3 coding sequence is TGTGCCAGCAGCTTTGGTAATTCCGGTCACTATGGCTACACCTTC.

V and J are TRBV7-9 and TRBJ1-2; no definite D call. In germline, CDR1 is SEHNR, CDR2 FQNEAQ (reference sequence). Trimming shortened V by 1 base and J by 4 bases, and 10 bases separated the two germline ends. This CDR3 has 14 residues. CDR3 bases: TGTGCCAGCAGCTTAGAGTCCCCGGTCTATGGCTACACCTTC. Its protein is CASSLESPVYGYTF.

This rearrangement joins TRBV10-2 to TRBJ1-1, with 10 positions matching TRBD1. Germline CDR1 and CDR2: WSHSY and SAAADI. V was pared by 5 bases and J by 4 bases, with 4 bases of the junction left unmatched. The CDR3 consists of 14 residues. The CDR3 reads CASSMDRGSTEAFF. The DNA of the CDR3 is TGCGCCAGCAGTATGGACAGGGGGAGCACTGAAGCTTTCTTT.

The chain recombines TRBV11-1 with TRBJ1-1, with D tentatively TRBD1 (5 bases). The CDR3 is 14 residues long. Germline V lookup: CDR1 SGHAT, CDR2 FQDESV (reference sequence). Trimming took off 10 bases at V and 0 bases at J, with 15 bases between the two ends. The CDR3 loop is CATTGEGMNTEAFF. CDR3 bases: TGTGCCACTACCGGGGAGGGGATGAACACTGAAGCTTTCTTT.

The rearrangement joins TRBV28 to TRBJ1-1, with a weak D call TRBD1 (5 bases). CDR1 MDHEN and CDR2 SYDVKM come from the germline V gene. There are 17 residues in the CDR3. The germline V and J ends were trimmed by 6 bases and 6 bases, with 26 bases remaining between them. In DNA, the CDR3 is TGTGCCAGCAGATCCGTTGACGACAGTACTCCTCGGGCTGAAGCTTTCTTT. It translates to CASRSVDDSTPRAEAFF. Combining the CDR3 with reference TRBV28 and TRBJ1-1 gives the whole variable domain DVKVTQSSRYLVKRTGEKVFLECVQDMDHENMFWYRQDPGLGLRLIYFSYDVKMKEKGDIPEGYSVSREKKERFSLILESASTNQTSMYLCASRSVDDSTPRAEAFFGQGTRLTVV.

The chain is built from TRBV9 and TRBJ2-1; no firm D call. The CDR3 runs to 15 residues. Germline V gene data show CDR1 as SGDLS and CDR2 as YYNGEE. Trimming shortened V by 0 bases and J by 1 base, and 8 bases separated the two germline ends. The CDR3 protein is CASSVDSLSYNEQFF. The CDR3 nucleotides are TGTGCCAGCAGCGTAGATTCCCTATCCTACAATGAGCAGTTCTTC.

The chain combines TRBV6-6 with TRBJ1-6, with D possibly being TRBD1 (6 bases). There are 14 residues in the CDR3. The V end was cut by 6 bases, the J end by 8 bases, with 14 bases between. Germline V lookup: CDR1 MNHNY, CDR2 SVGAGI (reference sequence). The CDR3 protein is CASRSDSEYSPLHF. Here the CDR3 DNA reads TGTGCCAGCAGATCGGACAGCGAGTATTCACCCCTCCACTTT.

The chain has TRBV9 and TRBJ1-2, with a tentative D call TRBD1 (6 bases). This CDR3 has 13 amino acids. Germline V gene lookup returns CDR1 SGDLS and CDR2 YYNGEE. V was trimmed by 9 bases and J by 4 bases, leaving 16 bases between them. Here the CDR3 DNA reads TGTGCCACCCGGGGGGGCGGAGCCTATGGCTACACCTTC. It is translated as CATRGGGAYGYTF.

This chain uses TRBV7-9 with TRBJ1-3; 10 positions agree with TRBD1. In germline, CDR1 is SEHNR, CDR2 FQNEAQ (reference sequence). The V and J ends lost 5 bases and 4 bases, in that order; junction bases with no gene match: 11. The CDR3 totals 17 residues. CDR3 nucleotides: TGTGCCAGCAGCCCTAGGCCGACAGGGGGCGTCGGAAACACCATATATTTT. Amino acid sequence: CASSPRPTGGVGNTIYF.

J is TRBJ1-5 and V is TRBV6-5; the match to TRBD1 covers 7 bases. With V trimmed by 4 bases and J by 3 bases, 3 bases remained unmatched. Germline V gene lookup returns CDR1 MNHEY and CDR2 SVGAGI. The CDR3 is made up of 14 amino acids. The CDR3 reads CASSWTGPNQPQHF. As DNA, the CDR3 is TGTGCCAGCAGTTGGACAGGCCCCAATCAGCCCCAGCATTTT.

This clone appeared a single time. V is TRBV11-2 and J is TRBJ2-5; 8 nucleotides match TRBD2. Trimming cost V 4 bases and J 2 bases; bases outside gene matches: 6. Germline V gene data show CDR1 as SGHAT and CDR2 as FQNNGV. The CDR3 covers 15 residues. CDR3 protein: CASSSPTGGQETQYF. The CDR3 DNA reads TGTGCCAGCAGCTCCCCAACGGGGGGGCAAGAGACCCAGTACTTC. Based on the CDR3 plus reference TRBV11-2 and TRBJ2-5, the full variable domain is EAGVAQSPRYKIIEKRQSVAFWCNPISGHATLYWYQQILGQGPKLLIQFQNNGVVDDSQLPKDRFSAERLKGVDSTLKIQPAKLEDSAVYLCASSSPTGGQETQYFGPGTRLLVL.

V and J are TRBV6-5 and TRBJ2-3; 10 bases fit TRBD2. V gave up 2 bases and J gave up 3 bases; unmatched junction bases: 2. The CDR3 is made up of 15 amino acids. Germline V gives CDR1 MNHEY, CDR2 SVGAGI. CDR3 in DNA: TGTGCCAGCAGTTACGCTAGCGGGGGAACAGATACGCAGTATTTT. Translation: CASSYASGGTDTQYF.

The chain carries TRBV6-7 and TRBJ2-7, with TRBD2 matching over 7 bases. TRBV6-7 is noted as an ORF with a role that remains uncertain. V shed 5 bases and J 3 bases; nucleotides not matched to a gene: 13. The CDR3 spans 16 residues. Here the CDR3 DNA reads TGTGCCAGCAGTAAGTCCTGCGGCGGGGGAGTCTACGAGCAGTACTTC. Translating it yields CASSKSCGGGVYEQYF.

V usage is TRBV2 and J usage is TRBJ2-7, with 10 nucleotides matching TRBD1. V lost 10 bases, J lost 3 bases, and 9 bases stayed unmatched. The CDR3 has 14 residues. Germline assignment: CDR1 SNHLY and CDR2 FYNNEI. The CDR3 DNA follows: TGTGCCAACGGGAAGGGACAGGGGATCTACGAGCAGTACTTC. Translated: CANGKGQGIYEQYF. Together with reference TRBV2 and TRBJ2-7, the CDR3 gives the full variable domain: EPEVTQTPSHQVTQMGQEVILRCVPISNHLYFYWYRQILGQKVEFLVSFYNNEISEKSEIFDDQFSVERPDGSNFTLKIRSTKLEDSAMYFCANGKGQGIYEQYFGPGTRLTVT.

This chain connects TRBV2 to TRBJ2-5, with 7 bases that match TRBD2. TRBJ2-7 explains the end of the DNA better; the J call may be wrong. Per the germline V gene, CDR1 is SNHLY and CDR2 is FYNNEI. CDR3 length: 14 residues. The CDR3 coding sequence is TGTGCCAGCAGTCTCTTCGCGGGGGACTACGAGCAGTACTTC. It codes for CASSLFAGDYEQYF.

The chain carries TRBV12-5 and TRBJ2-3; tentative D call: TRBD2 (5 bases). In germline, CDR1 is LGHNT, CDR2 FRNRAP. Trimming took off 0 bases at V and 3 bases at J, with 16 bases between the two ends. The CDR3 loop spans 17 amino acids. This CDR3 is CASGLVPLGEWTDTQYF. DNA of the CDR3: TGTGCTAGTGGTTTGGTTCCGCTCGGGGAGTGGACAGATACGCAGTATTTT.

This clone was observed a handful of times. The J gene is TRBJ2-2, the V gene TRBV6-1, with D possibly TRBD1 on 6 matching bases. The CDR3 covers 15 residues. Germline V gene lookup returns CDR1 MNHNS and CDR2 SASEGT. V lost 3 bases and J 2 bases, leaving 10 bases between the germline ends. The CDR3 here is CASSDGTTNTGELFF. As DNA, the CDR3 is TGTGCCAGCAGTGATGGGACAACCAACACCGGGGAGCTGTTTTTT.

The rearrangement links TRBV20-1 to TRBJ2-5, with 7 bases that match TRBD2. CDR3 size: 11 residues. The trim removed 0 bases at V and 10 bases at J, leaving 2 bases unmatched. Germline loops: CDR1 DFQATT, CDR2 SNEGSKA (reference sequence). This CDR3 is CSARDRGVQYF. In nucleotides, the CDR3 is TGCAGTGCTAGAGACCGGGGGGTCCAGTACTTC.

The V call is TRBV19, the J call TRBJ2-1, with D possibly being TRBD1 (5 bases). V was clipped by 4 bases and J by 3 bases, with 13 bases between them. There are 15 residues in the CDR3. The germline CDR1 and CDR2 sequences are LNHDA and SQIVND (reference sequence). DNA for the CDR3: TGTGCCAGTAGTACCTCGCCAGGGTACTACAATGAGCAGTTCTTC. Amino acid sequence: CASSTSPGYYNEQFF.

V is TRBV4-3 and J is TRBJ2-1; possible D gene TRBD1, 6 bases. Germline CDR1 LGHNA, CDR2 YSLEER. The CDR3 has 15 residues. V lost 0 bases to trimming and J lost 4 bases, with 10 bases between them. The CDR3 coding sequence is TGCGCCAGCAGCCAAGATCAAACAGGGTACAATGAGCAGTTCTTC. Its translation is CASSQDQTGYNEQFF.

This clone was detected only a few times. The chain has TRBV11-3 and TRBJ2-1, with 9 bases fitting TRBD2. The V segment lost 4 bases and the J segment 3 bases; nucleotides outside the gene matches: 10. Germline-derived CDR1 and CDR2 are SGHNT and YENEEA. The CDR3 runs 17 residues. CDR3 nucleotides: TGTGCCAGCAGCTCGTCAGAGCGGGGGGCCTACTACAATGAGCAGTTCTTC. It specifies CASSSSERGAYYNEQFF.

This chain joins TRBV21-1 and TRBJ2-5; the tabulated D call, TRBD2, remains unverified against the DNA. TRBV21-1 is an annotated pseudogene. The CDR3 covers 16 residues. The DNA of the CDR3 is TGTGCCAGCAGCAAAATCGGCGGTGAAGTCCAAGAGACCCAGTACTTC. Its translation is CASSKIGGEVQETQYF.

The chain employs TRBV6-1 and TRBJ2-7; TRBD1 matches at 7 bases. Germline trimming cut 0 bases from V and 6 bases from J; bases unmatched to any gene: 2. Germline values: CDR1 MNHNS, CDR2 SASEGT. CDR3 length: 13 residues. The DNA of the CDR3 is TGTGCCAGCAGTGAAGCTCCAGGGGGCGAGCAGTACTTC. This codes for CASSEAPGGEQYF.

The CDR3 region is CASSYYPTDNYGYTF. The CDR3 DNA sequence: TGTGCCAGCAGTTACTACCCGACAGATAACTATGGCTACACCTTC. The gene calls are TRBV6-6 and TRBJ1-2; TRBD1 is a possible D gene (5 bases). Germline assignment: CDR1 MNHNY and CDR2 SVGAGI (reference sequence). The V and J ends lost 1 base and 1 base respectively, with 10 bases between them. The CDR3 consists of 15 residues.

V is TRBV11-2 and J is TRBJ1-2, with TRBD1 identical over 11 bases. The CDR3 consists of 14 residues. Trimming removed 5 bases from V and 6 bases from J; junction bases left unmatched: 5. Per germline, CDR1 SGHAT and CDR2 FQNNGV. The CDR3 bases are TGTGCCAGCAGCCCAGGACAGGGGGCGAATGGCTACACCTTC. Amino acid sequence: CASSPGQGANGYTF.

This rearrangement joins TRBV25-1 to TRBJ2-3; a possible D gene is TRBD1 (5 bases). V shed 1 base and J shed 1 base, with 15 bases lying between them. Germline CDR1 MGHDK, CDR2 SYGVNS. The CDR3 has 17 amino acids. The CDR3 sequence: CASSELGRAGRTDTQYF. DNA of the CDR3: TGTGCCAGCAGTGAATTAGGGCGAGCAGGGCGCACAGATACGCAGTATTTT.

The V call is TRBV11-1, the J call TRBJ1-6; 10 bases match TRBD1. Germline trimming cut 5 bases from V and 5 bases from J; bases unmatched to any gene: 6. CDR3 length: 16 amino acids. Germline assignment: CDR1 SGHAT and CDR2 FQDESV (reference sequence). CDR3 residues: CASSMTGTGDNSPLHF. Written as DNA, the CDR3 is TGTGCCAGCAGCATGACCGGGACAGGGGATAATTCACCCCTCCACTTT. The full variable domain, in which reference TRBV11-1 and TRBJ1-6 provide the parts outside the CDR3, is EAEVAQSPRYKITEKSQAVAFWCDPISGHATLYWYRQILGQGPELLVQFQDESVVDDSQLPKDRFSAERLKGVDSTLKIQPAELGDSAMYLCASSMTGTGDNSPLHFGNGTRLTVT.

The CDR3 region has the DNA TGTGCCAGCAGCGTAGACGAGGGAGGCTATGGCTACACCTTC. It codes for CASSVDEGGYGYTF. The gene calls are TRBV9 and TRBJ1-2, with D unresolved. This CDR3 comprises 14 residues. CDR1 SGDLS and CDR2 YYNGEE come from the germline V gene. Trimming left V 0 bases short and J 4 bases short, with 10 bases between.

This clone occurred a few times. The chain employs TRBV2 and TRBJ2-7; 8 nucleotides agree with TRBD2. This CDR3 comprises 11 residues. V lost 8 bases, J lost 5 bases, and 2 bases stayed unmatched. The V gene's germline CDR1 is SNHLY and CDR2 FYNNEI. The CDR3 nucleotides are TGTGCCAGCCGGGAGGGTAACGAGCAGTACTTC. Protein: CASREGNEQYF.

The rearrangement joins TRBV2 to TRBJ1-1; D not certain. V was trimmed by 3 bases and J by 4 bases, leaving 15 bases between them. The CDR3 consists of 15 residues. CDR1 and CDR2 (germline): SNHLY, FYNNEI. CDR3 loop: CASSDPDPEGTEAFF. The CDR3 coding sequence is TGTGCCAGCAGTGACCCGGACCCGGAGGGCACTGAAGCTTTCTTT.